This T cell receptor (beta chain) was identified in a study of shared clonotypes between healthy human individuals. When replicate PCRs were run on sorted subsets, they used around 200 ng DNA, roughly 30,000 T cell genomes. Measured with immunoSEQ multiplex PCR; TCRdb has only the in-frame clones, and not every one. The sample consists of a few million clones, roughly nine tenths of them appearing once. Germline CDR1 and CDR2: MDHEN and SYDVKM. This CDR3 is built from 17 residues. Trimming stripped 8 bases from V and 0 bases from J, with 20 bases between. The rearrangement uses TRBV28 and TRBJ2-1; D is undetermined. The clonotype was recovered from a man between 18 and 29 years old in good health. Material: naive CD4+ T cells sorted from blood. Subset: CD45RA+ positively selected. CDR3 DNA: TGTGCCAGCTTTCCGCCCCAAGCAGGCAACTCCTACAATGAGCAGTTCTTC. Amino acid sequence: CASFPPQAGNSYNEQFF. Variable domain in full (rest from reference TRBV28 and TRBJ2-1): DVKVTQSSRYLVKRTGEKVFLECVQDMDHENMFWYRQDPGLGLRLIYFSYDVKMKEKGDIPEGYSVSREKKERFSLILESASTNQTSMYLCASFPPQAGNSYNEQFFGPGTRLTVL.